These T cell receptor beta chains were read from a single sample in a study of shared clonotypes between healthy human individuals. Measured with immunoSEQ multiplex PCR; TCRdb has only the in-frame clones, and not every one. The data hold 950,000 to 1,100,000 clones, with around 76% observed a single time. The sample comprised memory CD4+ T cells sorted from blood. The receptor set was obtained from a man between 18 and 29 years old in good health. CDR3s include the opening cysteine and the closing phenylalanine or tryptophan. A D gene is named only where the DNA matches it firmly.

cdr3_aa v_call d_call j_call
CASSVNWAQGSGNTIYF TRBV9 NA TRBJ1-3
CASRFGQGYNSPLHF TRBV28 TRBD1 TRBJ1-6
CASSFGTSYETQYF TRBV5-5 TRBD2 TRBJ2-5
CASSFGDNQPQHF TRBV5-1 NA TRBJ1-5
CASSLGVQETQYF TRBV7-7 NA TRBJ2-5
CASSARGARGTDTQYF TRBV11-3 NA TRBJ2-3
CAIGSVTGTDTQYF TRBV10-3 NA TRBJ2-3
CASSLLGDGTDTQYF TRBV5-1 NA TRBJ2-3
CASSILNTGELFF TRBV19 NA TRBJ2-2
CASSLQGALNQPQHF TRBV5-6 TRBD1 TRBJ1-5
CASRRRGEKETQYF TRBV27 TRBD2 TRBJ2-5
CASSSGQGVLETQYF TRBV5-1 TRBD1 TRBJ2-5
CASSATGTATSTDTQYF TRBV28 TRBD1 TRBJ2-3
CAWSSLSGGQPQHF TRBV30 NA TRBJ1-5
CASSSDRGIYNEQFF TRBV7-9 TRBD1 TRBJ2-1
CASRGSGLPNTGELFF TRBV19 NA TRBJ2-2
CAIRDSGQANQPQHF TRBV10-3 TRBD1 TRBJ1-5
CASSRSGGRAKEETQYF TRBV2 TRBD2 TRBJ2-5
CASSSSGSSYEQYF TRBV5-6 TRBD2 TRBJ2-7
CASRRQGAPDGELFF TRBV5-4 TRBD1 TRBJ2-2
CASSQDSTGRYEQYF TRBV4-3 NA TRBJ2-7
CATSRDRTGSMEGYTF TRBV15 TRBD1 TRBJ1-2